A single sample gave rise to the 5 T cell receptor beta chains below, sequenced in a study of blood T cell repertoires in COVID-19. Libraries were prepared by immunoSEQ multiplex PCR; TCRdb keeps only in-frame clonotypes and omits some of them. The repertoire consists of about 250,000 clones, with 88% occurring once and the leading ten covering approximately 1.3%. Sequencing was carried out using peripheral blood. The receptor set was obtained from an elderly man with acute or convalescent COVID-19.

This chain links TRBV27 with TRBJ2-1; TRBD2 agrees at 9 bases. Germline assignment: CDR1 MNHEY and CDR2 SMNVEV (reference sequence). V trimming: 6 bases; J trimming: 2 bases; junction bases outside the gene matches: 14. The length of the CDR3 is 18 residues. The CDR3 nucleotides read TGTGCCAGCAGACGCGCGATGGCGGGAGGGCCCACCTACAATGAGCAGTTCTTC. Protein sequence: CASRRAMAGGPTYNEQFF.

J is TRBJ2-7 and V is TRBV5-4; D may be TRBD1 (5 bases). The CDR3 length is 15 residues. From germline, CDR1 is SGHNT and CDR2 YYREEE (reference sequence). Trimming took off 2 bases at V and 4 bases at J, with 16 bases between the two ends. The CDR3 nucleotides read TGTGCCAGCAGCTTAAAAACAGGTGGCCAGTACGAGCAGTACTTC. Its translation: CASSLKTGGQYEQYF.

This sequence joins TRBV7-6 and TRBJ1-1; tentatively, D is TRBD1 (5 bases). This CDR3 region has 16 residues. The V and J ends lost 1 base and 1 base respectively, with 13 bases between them. Germline V gene sequence: CDR1 SGHVS, CDR2 FNYEAQ. CDR3 in DNA: TGTGCCAGCAGCTTAGGGGGAAGGGGTCGGAACACTGAAGCTTTCTTT. Protein product: CASSLGGRGRNTEAFF. Looking up the rest from reference TRBV7-6 and TRBJ1-1 gives the full variable domain: GAGVSQSPRYKVTKRGQDVALRCDPISGHVSLYWYRQALGQGPEFLTYFNYEAQQDKSGLPNDRFSAERPEGSISTLTIQRTEQRDSAMYRCASSLGGRGRNTEAFFGQGTRLTVV.

The CDR3 sequence is CASSRTGGVASYEQYF. The CDR3 DNA sequence: TGTGCCAGCTCCCGAACGGGGGGGGTCGCCTCCTACGAGCAGTACTTC. The chain combines TRBV18 with TRBJ2-7; TRBD2 aligns across 8 bases. The CDR3 extends over 16 amino acids. The germline gives CDR1 KGHSH, CDR2 LQKENI. V gave up 6 bases and J gave up 0 bases; unmatched junction bases: 10.

V is TRBV6-2 or TRBV6-3 and J is TRBJ1-5, with D unresolved. This CDR3 has 12 residues. In germline, CDR1 is MNHEY, CDR2 SVGEGT. Trimming removed 0 bases at V and 6 bases at J, with 3 bases between. The CDR3 here is CASSYSSQPQHF. The CDR3 coding sequence is TGTGCCAGCAGTTACTCGAGTCAGCCCCAGCATTTT.